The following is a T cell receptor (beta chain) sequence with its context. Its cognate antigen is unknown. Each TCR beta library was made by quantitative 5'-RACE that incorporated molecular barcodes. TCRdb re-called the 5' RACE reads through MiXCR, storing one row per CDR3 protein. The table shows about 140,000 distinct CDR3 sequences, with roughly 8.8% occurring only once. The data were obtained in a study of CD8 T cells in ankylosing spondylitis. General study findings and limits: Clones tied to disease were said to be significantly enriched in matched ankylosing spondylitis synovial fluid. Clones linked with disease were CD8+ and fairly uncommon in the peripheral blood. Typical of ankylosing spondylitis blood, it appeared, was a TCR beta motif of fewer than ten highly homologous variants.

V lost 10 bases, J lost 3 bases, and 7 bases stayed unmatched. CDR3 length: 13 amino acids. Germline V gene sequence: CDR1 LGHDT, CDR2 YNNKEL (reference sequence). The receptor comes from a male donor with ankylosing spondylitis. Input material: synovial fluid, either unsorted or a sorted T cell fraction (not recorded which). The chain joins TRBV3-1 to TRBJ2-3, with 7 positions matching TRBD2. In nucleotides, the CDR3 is TGTGCCACCCGGCGGGGGTCGACAGATACGCAGTATTTT. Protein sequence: CATRRGSTDTQYF.